These 24 T cell receptor beta chains were all obtained from the same sample, sequenced in a study of identical twins. TCRdb processed the 5' RACE reads anew with MiXCR; each CDR3 protein has one entry. Of 450,000 to 600,000 distinct CDR3 sequences in the sample, approximately 20% were seen once. These same data were also listed under a study on yellow fever vaccine responses in identical twins.

Source material: CD4+ T cells sorted from blood. These receptors were collected from a woman aged 18 to 35 in good health.

The chain has TRBV5-1 and TRBJ2-1; 11 positions agree with TRBD2. The V gene end was trimmed by 2 bases and the J gene end by 8 bases; junction bases not matched to a gene: 6. The CDR3 consists of 15 residues. Germline values: CDR1 SGHRS, CDR2 YFSETQ. The CDR3 nucleotides read TGCGCCAGCAGCTTACCCGGGACTAGCGGATATGAGCAGTTCTTC. Encoded protein: CASSLPGTSGYEQFF.

This clonotype was seen only a few times. The chain couples TRBV24-1 to TRBJ1-5, with D hard to call. The V and J ends lost 3 bases and 0 bases respectively, with 20 bases between them. From germline, CDR1 is KGHDR and CDR2 SFDVKD. This CDR3 is built from 19 residues. CDR3 nucleotides: TGTGCCACCAGTGATCTGGAGGGTCCGGCAAATTATAGCAATCAGCCCCAGCATTTT. Protein: CATSDLEGPANYSNQPQHF.

This clonotype appeared a few times. The V call is TRBV6-1, the J call TRBJ1-5; D remains unclear. The length of the CDR3 is 14 residues. The germline V and J ends were trimmed by 6 bases and 3 bases, with 12 bases remaining between them. Germline V gene sequence: CDR1 MNHNS, CDR2 SASEGT. CDR3 protein: CASSDERYNQPQHF. The CDR3 DNA is TGTGCCAGCAGCGACGAACGCTACAATCAGCCCCAGCATTTT.

This clonotype was seen more than once but under ten times. The chain employs TRBV5-1 and TRBJ2-5; 8 nucleotides align to TRBD1. V lost 3 bases and J lost 1; bases outside the gene matches: 11. This CDR3 is 17 amino acids long. CDR1 is SGHRS, CDR2 YFSETQ, per germline. Here the CDR3 DNA reads TGCGCCAGCAGCTCTGCCCTCAGGACAGGGCTCCAAGAGACCCAGTACTTC. As protein: CASSSALRTGLQETQYF.

J is TRBJ2-3 and V is TRBV12-5; tentatively, D is TRBD1 (5 bases). The CDR3 is 15 amino acids. Per germline, CDR1 LGHNT and CDR2 FRNRAP. CDR3 sequence: CASCQQEALTDTQYF. The CDR3, as DNA: TGTGCCAGCTGCCAACAGGAAGCACTGACAGATACGCAGTATTTT.

This clonotype has only a few counts. The rearrangement joins TRBV11-3 to TRBJ1-1, with D perhaps matching TRBD1 (6 bases). The CDR3 has 15 residues. Looked up from germline, CDR1 is SGHNT and CDR2 is YENEEA. The V and J ends lost 2 bases and 4 bases respectively, with 14 bases between them. CDR3 nucleotides: TGTGCCAGCAGCTTACAGACAGGTCTGGGCACTGAAGCTTTCTTT. This gives the protein CASSLQTGLGTEAFF.

The chain links TRBV7-9 to TRBJ1-5; D not certain. Germline V CDR1 and CDR2: SEHNR, FQNEAQ (reference sequence). The CDR3 runs 13 residues. The V end was cut by 1 base, the J end by 3 bases, with 4 bases between. The CDR3 bases are TGTGCCAGCAGCTTAGGCTACAATCAGCCCCAGCATTTT. Translated, it gives CASSLGYNQPQHF.

Only a few counts were recorded for this clonotype. The rearrangement uses TRBV10-3 and TRBJ2-7; 7 bases are shared with TRBD1. The V gene end was trimmed by 5 bases and the J gene end by 2 bases; junction bases not matched to a gene: 6. This CDR3 spans 14 amino acids. In germline, CDR1 is ENHRY, CDR2 SYGVKD. As DNA, the CDR3 is TGTGCCATCAGTCGGACAGGACAACCCTACGAGCAGTACGTC. It yields the protein CAISRTGQPYEQYV.

This chain joins TRBV27 and TRBJ1-6; possible D gene TRBD1, 6 bases. The V and J ends lost 5 bases and 0 bases respectively, with 11 bases between them. In germline, CDR1 is MNHEY, CDR2 SMNVEV (reference sequence). The CDR3 has 16 residues. The CDR3 sequence is CASSNQGSSYNSPLHF. In DNA, the CDR3 is TGTGCCAGCAGTAATCAGGGGAGCTCCTATAATTCACCCCTCCACTTT.

This chain connects TRBV12-3 or TRBV12-4 to TRBJ1-1; possibly TRBD1 for D (5 bases). There are 16 residues in the CDR3. V was cut by 3 bases and J by 0 bases, with 14 bases left in between. The CDR3 sequence is CASSFRQRGMNTEAFF. CDR3 nucleotides: TGTGCCAGCAGTTTTCGACAGAGGGGCATGAACACTGAAGCTTTCTTT.

The chain is built from TRBV7-6 and TRBJ2-1, with D possibly matching TRBD2 (6 bases). CDR1 SGHVS and CDR2 FNYEAQ come from the germline V gene. V was pared by 5 bases and J by 7 bases, with 12 bases between. CDR3 length equals 13 residues. The CDR3 DNA reads as TGTGCCAGCAGCCCCATGGGGGGTAATGAGCAGTTCTTC. It encodes CASSPMGGNEQFF.

This clonotype was seen a single time. This chain joins TRBV6-1 and TRBJ1-1; D is unclear. Deletions cut 6 bases from V and 1 base from J, with 12 bases between. Germline CDR1 MNHNS, CDR2 SASEGT. This CDR3 spans 14 amino acids. CDR3 DNA sequence: TGTGCCAGCAGGTTTGACATTTCGAACACTGAAGCTTTCTTT. This codes for CASRFDISNTEAFF.

A few counts support this clonotype. The chain carries TRBV12-3 or TRBV12-4 and TRBJ2-1; 9 positions agree with TRBD2. The CDR3 is 15 amino acids. V lost 4 bases to trimming and J lost 8 bases; unmatched junction nucleotides: 9. CDR3 sequence reads: CASSSAVAGVHEQFF. In DNA form, the CDR3 reads TGTGCCAGCAGTTCGGCGGTAGCGGGAGTTCATGAGCAGTTCTTC.

This clonotype was seen more than once but under ten times. The chain links TRBV20-1 to TRBJ2-1; perhaps TRBD2 as D (5 bases). This CDR3 spans 10 amino acids. CDR1 and CDR2 (germline): DFQATT, SNEGSKA (reference sequence). The V end lost 5 bases, the J end lost 10 bases, and 9 bases lay between the germline ends. The DNA of the CDR3 is TGCAGTGCTGCCCGGGAAGAGCAGTTCTTC. This encodes CSAAREEQFF.

This clonotype was seen only a few times. The chain has TRBV2 and TRBJ2-7; D might be TRBD2 (5 bases). The CDR3 contains 14 residues. Germline V CDR1 and CDR2: SNHLY, FYNNEI. The V and J ends lost 4 bases and 0 bases respectively, with 10 bases between them. The CDR3 DNA follows: TGTGCCAGCAGTGCAGGTGGGAGCTCCTACGAGCAGTACTTC. It is translated as CASSAGGSSYEQYF.

This clonotype was observed a handful of times. This chain connects TRBV29-1 to TRBJ1-1, with unresolved D. This CDR3 has 14 residues. CDR1 is SQVTM and CDR2 is ANQGSEA in the germline V gene. With 6 bases removed from V and 0 bases from J, the gap between germline ends came to 14 bases. The CDR3 sequence: CSVAFGVMNTEAFF. The CDR3 DNA sequence: TGCAGCGTCGCTTTCGGAGTTATGAACACTGAAGCTTTCTTT.

The chain is built from TRBV12-3 or TRBV12-4 and TRBJ2-1; TRBD1 matches 9 bases. J gave up 9 bases and V 2 bases, and 8 bases lay outside the gene matches. The CDR3 is 15 amino acids. The CDR3 DNA sequence: TGTGCCAGCAGTTTACAGGACAGGGGAAGGGGTGAGCAGTTCTTC. It is translated as CASSLQDRGRGEQFF.

This clonotype came up a few times. V and J are TRBV20-1 and TRBJ2-5; 7 bases align to TRBD2. The CDR3 totals 14 residues. V lost 0 bases and J lost 3; bases outside the gene matches: 4. CDR1 DFQATT and CDR2 SNEGSKA come from the germline V gene (reference sequence). CDR3 protein: CSARDSSGEETQYF. In nucleotides, the CDR3 is TGCAGTGCTAGAGACTCTAGCGGTGAAGAGACCCAGTACTTC.

V gene TRBV12-3 or TRBV12-4 combines with J gene TRBJ2-3, with D perhaps matching TRBD1 (7 bases). The CDR3 totals 13 residues. The CDR3 reads CAQQEGAGDTQYF. Written as DNA, the CDR3 is TGTGCTCAGCAGGAGGGGGCTGGAGATACGCAGTATTTT.

This clonotype was observed a handful of times. This chain joins TRBV12-3 or TRBV12-4 and TRBJ1-1, with TRBD1 matching 8 bases. The CDR3 consists of 15 residues. V dropped 6 bases and J dropped 2; count of bases not matched to a gene: 8. CDR3 coding DNA: TGTGCCAGCAGACCCCTGGGACAGGTTAACACTGAAGCTTTCTTT. Its protein is CASRPLGQVNTEAFF.

V gene TRBV20-1 combines with J gene TRBJ1-5, with TRBD1 identical over 10 bases. Losses at the gene ends were 0 bases for V and 4 bases for J; bases not matched to a gene: 3. The CDR3 has 15 residues. CDR1 DFQATT and CDR2 SNEGSKA come from the germline V gene (reference sequence). CDR3 sequence: CSARERTGGNQPQHF. CDR3 sequence (DNA): TGCAGTGCTAGAGAGCGGACAGGGGGTAATCAGCCCCAGCATTTT.

This clonotype turned up a few times. The J gene is TRBJ1-3, the V gene TRBV18, with a tentative D call TRBD1 (5 bases). This CDR3 has 16 residues. Germline V gene sequence: CDR1 KGHSH, CDR2 LQKENI. V shed 6 bases and J shed 4 bases, with 19 bases lying between them. The CDR3 nucleotides read TGTGCCAGCTCCGGACGAAAAGGGGTGTCGGGAAACACCATATATTTT. Translated: CASSGRKGVSGNTIYF.

The chain couples TRBV27 to TRBJ2-7, with 9 bases aligning to TRBD2. Per germline, CDR1 MNHEY and CDR2 SMNVEV (reference sequence). The junction had 9 bases not matched to a gene; V was cut back by 5 bases and J by 4 bases. The length of the CDR3 is 15 residues. The DNA of the CDR3 is TGTGCCAGCAGTGACTCCGGGACTAGCAGATACGAGCAGTACTTC. It encodes CASSDSGTSRYEQYF.

This clonotype was recorded at least ten times. J is TRBJ2-7 and V is TRBV12-3 or TRBV12-4; 7 nucleotides match TRBD1. V lost 5 bases and J lost 3; bases outside the gene matches: 4. This CDR3 spans 13 amino acids. The DNA for the CDR3 is TGTGCCAGCAGTAAAGGGACAGTCTACGAGCAGTACTTC. Translation: CASSKGTVYEQYF.